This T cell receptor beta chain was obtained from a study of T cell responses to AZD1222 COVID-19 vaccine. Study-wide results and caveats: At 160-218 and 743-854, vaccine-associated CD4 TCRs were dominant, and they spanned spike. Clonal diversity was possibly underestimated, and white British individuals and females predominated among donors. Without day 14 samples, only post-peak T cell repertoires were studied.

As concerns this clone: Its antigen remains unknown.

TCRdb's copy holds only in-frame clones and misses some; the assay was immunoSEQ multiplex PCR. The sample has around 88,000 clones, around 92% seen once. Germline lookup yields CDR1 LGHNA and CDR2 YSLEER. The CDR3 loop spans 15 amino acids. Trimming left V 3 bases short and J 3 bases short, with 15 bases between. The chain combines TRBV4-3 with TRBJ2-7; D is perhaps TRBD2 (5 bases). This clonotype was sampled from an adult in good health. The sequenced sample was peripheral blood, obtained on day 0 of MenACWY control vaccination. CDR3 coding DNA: TGCGCCAGCAGCCAGCGGGCCTTTGAAGGCTACGAGCAGTACTTC. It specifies CASSQRAFEGYEQYF.